In this sample, the clone carrying this T cell receptor beta chain turned up a few times. The antigen is not known. The data are from a study of T cells after yellow fever vaccination. Germline V gene sequence: CDR1 SQVTM, CDR2 ANQGSEA. This CDR3 has 16 residues. The V gene lost 4 bases and the J gene lost 1 base, with 18 bases spanning the gap. Whole-study results and caveats: Though it reached lower strength, the secondary response hit its peak faster, day 5 versus 15.

TCRdb re-called the 5' RACE reads through MiXCR, storing one row per CDR3 protein. Of 300,000 to 350,000 distinct CDR3 sequences in the sample, approximately 4% were seen once. The receptor's source is a man aged 18 to 29 who received the YFV17D yellow fever vaccine. The sequences come from PBMCs, collected 15 days after the yellow fever booster vaccination. The V and J genes are TRBV29-1 and TRBJ2-3; the D call may be TRBD1 or TRBD2 (5 bases each). The CDR3 sequence: CSVGDEGRFGTDTQYF. In nucleotides, the CDR3 is TGCAGCGTTGGGGATGAGGGGAGATTTGGCACAGATACGCAGTATTTT.